The clone carrying this T cell receptor (beta chain) was seen only a few times. This CDR3 has 11 amino acids. The V end was cut by 2 bases, the J end by 6 bases, with 5 bases between. CDR1 KGHSH and CDR2 LQKENI come from the germline V gene. The data stem from a study of patients and donors after allogeneic stem cell transplantation. From the RT-PCR reads, TCRdb called clonotypes with MiXCR, one entry per CDR3 protein. This sample yields about 230,000 distinct CDR3 sequences, of which around 14% are seen a single time; approximately 10% belongs to the top ten. Sequenced: blood, either unsorted or a sorted T cell fraction (not recorded which). V gene TRBV18 combines with J gene TRBJ2-7; D uncertain. The receptor was isolated from a human donor who was either an allogeneic HSCT recipient or a stem cell or donor lymphocyte infusion donor (not recorded which). It is not recorded whose cells these are; they may come from a transplant donor. The CDR3 DNA is TGTGCCAGCTCACCAGGATTCGAGCAGTACTTC. Translated, it gives CASSPGFEQYF.